This T cell receptor (beta chain) was retrieved from a study of blood T cell repertoires in COVID-19 (TCRdb year 2020). The study in broad terms: Samples covering the acute and convalescent phases of COVID-19 were provided by collaborators in the United States, Italy and Spain. The prospective study material was composed of cDNA or gDNA derived from T cells, B-cell-depleted T cells, or PBMCs. Deeply sampled blood TCRbeta repertoires from subjects exposed to, actively infected with, or recovered from COVID-19 were included in the dataset. The repertoires were made available in a free public database intended to serve as a resource for research on the immune response to SARS-CoV-2. Samples came from the ongoing ImmuneRACE study (first 160 participants) plus 1,254 subjects from 6 global collaborators. The sample metadata nearly always contained a de-identified subject ID, COVID-19 status, age in years and sex. HLA class I and class II types, where available, came from metadata supplied by the sample provider rather than from assay-based typing.

One collaborating source in Seattle enrolled patients during active infection and followed them longitudinally through the course of disease. Collaborating institutions collected whole blood in K2EDTA tubes following their own protocols. Collaborator samples were shipped for TCRbeta analysis as frozen whole blood, isolated PBMCs, or DNA extracted from either sample type. In the case of this clone: This clone's antigen is unknown. No much larger clonotype is one base removed from it; base qualities were not supplied.

TCRbeta CDR3 regions were amplified from genomic DNA using the immunoSEQ Assay, a bias-controlled multiplex PCR. Per the source publication's procedure: The number of nucleated cells in each sample was estimated by amplification of reference gene primers within the assay. To quantify the absolute abundance of each unique TCRbeta CDR3 rearrangement, sequence reads were collapsed and filtered. For each sample, productive Simpson clonality was calculated as the square root of Simpson's diversity index across productive rearrangements. Drawn from immuneACCESS, this table holds only the in-frame rearrangements with V and J called that TCRdb kept. Clones are partly lost; checked studies trace under half to an unresolved V gene and leave the rest unexplained. That table furnishes V, J and clone size, whereas the DNA furnished D and trimming. A total of about 240,000 clones appear in this sample, 81% of them only once. Together, the top ten hold around 7.5% of the sample.

Via the germline V gene, CDR1 is KGHSH and CDR2 LQKENI. The CDR3 contains 13 residues, cysteine and phenylalanine counted. Left in the record is the CDR3 DNA by itself, 39 bases read in frame from the first base. V and J lose 5 bases and 3 bases, and a span of 10 bases separates them. Findings and caveats that apply to the study as a whole: The amount of clinical and demographic metadata varied by source and participant and was provided uncurated.

The chain joins TRBV18 to TRBJ2-5, with TRBD1 tentatively as D gene (6 bases match). Sequences were obtained from peripheral blood. This clonotype originated in an elderly woman with COVID-19, enrolled during active disease. The nucleotide sequence is given as TGTGCCAGCTCAACAACAGGGAAAGAGACCCAGTACTTC. It specifies CASSTTGKETQYF. Supplemented by the reference TRBV18 and TRBJ2-5 proteins around the CDR3, the complete variable domain is NAGVMQNPRHLVRRRGQEARLRCSPMKGHSHVYWYRQLPEEGLKFMVYLQKENIIDESGMPKERFSAEFPKEGPSILRIQQVVRGDSAAYFCASSTTGKETQYFGPGTRLLVL.